This paragraph reports one TCR beta chain. Its antigen is unknown. This specimen comes from a study of CD8 T cells in ankylosing spondylitis. The study's findings and limits: A TCR beta motif of fewer than 10 highly homologous variants seemed to mark ankylosing spondylitis blood.

TCRdb reprocessed the 5' RACE reads with MiXCR, giving one entry per CDR3 protein. This table has about 800,000 distinct CDR3 sequences, 12% appearing once. This sequence originates from a male donor with ankylosing spondylitis. The specimen sequenced was blood, either unsorted or a sorted T cell fraction (not recorded which).

The CDR3 sequence: CSAFTGQGAKGYTF. For the CDR3, the DNA is TGCAGTGCTTTCACAGGACAGGGGGCGAAAGGCTACACCTTC. The genes are TRBV20-1 and TRBJ1-2; 11 bases are a match to TRBD1. Germline values: CDR1 DFQATT, CDR2 SNEGSKA (reference sequence). CDR3 length: 14 amino acids. V lost 5 bases to trimming and J lost 8 bases; unmatched junction nucleotides: 10.